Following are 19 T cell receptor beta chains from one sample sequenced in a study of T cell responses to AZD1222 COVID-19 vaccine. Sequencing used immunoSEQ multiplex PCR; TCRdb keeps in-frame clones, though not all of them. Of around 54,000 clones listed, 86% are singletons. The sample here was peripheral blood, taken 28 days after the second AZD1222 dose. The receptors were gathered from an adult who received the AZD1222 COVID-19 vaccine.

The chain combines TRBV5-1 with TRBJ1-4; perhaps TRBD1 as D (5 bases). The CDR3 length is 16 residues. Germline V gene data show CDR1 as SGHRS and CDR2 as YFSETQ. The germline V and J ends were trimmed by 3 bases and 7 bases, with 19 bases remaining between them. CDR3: CASSWALQASGEKLFF. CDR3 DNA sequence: TGCGCCAGCAGCTGGGCACTACAGGCATCGGGTGAAAAACTGTTTTTT. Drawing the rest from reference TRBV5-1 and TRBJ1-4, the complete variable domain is KAGVTQTPRYLIKTRGQQVTLSCSPISGHRSVSWYQQTPGQGLQFLFEYFSETQRNKGNFPGRFSGRQFSNSRSEMNVSTLELGDSALYLCASSWALQASGEKLFFGSGTQLSVL.

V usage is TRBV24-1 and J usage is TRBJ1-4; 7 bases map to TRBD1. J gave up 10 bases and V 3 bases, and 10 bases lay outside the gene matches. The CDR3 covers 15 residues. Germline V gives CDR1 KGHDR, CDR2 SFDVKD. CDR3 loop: CATSDNRDRSGKLFF. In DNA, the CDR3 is TGTGCCACCAGTGATAACCGGGACAGAAGCGGAAAACTGTTTTTT.

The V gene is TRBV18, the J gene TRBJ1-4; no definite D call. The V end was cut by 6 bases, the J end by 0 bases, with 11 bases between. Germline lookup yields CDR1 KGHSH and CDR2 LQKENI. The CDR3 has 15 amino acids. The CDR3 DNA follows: TGTGCCAGCTCCCCCCTGGGTACAACTAATGAAAAACTGTTTTTT. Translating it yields CASSPLGTTNEKLFF.

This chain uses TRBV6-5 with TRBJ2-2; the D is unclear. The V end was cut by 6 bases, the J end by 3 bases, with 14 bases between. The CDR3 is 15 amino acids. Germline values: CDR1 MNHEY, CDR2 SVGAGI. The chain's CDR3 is CASRKASGDTGELFF. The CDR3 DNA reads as TGTGCCAGCAGGAAGGCCTCCGGAGACACCGGGGAGCTGTTTTTT.

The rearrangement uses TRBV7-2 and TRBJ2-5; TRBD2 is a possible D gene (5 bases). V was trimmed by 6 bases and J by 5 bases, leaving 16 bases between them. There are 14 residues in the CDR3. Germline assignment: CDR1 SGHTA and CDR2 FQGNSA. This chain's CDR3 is CASRPDSRGETQYF. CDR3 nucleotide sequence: TGTGCCAGCAGGCCCGATTCCAGAGGGGAGACCCAGTACTTC.

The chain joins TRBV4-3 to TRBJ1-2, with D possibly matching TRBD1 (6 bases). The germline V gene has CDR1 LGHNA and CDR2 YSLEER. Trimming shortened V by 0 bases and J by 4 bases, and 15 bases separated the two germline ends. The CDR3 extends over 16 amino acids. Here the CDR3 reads CASSQERGGASYGYTF. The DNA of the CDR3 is TGCGCCAGCAGCCAAGAACGGGGGGGCGCCTCCTATGGCTACACCTTC.

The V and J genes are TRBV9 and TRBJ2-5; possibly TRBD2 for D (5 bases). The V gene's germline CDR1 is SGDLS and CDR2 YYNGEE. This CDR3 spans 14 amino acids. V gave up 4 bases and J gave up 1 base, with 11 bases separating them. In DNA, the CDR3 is TGTGCCAGCAGCCCCTCTAGCCCCCAAGAGACCCAGTACTTC. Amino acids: CASSPSSPQETQYF.

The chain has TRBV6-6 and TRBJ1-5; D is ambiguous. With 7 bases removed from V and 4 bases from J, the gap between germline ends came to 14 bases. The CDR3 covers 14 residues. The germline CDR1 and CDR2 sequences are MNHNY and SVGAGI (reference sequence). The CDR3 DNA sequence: TGTGCCAGCACTCCCCCGGGTCTTAATCAGCCCCAGCATTTT. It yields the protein CASTPPGLNQPQHF.

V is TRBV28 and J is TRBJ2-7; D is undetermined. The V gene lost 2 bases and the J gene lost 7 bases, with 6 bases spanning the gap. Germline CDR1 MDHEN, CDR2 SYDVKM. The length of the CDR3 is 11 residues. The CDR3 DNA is TGTGCCAGCAGTTTAACGCGGGAGCAGTACTTC. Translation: CASSLTREQYF.

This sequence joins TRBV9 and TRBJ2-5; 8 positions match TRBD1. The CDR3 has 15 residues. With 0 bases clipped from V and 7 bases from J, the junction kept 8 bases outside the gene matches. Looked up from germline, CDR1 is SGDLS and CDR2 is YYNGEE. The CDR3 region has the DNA TGTGCCAGCAGCGTAGTAGGACAGGGAATGGTGACCCAGTACTTC. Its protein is CASSVVGQGMVTQYF.

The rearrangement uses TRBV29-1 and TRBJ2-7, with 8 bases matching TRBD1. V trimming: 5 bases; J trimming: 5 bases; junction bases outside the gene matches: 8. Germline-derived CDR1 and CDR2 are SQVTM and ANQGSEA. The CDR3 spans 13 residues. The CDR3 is CSVSTGTGDEQYF. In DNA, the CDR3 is TGCAGCGTTTCTACCGGGACAGGAGACGAGCAGTACTTC.

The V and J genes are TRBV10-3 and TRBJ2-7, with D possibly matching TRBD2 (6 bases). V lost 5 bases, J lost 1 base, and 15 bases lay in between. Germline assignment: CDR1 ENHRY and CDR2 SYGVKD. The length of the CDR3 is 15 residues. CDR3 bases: TGTGCCATCAGTACCCCTCGCGGGGTGTCCTACGAGCAGTACTTC. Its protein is CAISTPRGVSYEQYF.

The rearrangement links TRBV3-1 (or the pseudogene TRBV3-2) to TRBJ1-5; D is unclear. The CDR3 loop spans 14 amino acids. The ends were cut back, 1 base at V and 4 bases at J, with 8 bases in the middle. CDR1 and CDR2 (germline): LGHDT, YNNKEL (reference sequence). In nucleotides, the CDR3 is TGTGCCAGCAGCCAAGGAAACAGTAATCAGCCCCAGCATTTT. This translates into CASSQGNSNQPQHF.

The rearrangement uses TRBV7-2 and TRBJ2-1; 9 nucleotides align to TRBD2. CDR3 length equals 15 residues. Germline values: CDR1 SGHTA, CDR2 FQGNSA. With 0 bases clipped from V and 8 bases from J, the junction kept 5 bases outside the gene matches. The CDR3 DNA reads TGTGCCAGCAGCTTAGCGGGCGGGGGGGCCGATGAGCAGTTCTTC. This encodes CASSLAGGGADEQFF.

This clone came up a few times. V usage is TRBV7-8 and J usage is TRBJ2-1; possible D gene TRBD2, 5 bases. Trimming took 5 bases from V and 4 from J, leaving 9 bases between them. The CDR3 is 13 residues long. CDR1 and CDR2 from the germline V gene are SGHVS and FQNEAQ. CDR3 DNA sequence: TGTGCCAGCAGCCTCGGGATTTACAATGAGCAGTTCTTC. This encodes CASSLGIYNEQFF.

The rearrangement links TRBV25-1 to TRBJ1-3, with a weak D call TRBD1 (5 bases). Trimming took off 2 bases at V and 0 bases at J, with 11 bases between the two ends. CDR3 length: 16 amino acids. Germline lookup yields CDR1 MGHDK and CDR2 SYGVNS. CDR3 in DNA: TGTGCCAGCAGTGAAATTGTTGGGGGCTCTGGAAACACCATATATTTT. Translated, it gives CASSEIVGGSGNTIYF.

The CDR3 reads CASSPRQDIGNTIYF. The CDR3 region has the DNA TGTGCCAGCTCACCTCGACAAGACATTGGAAACACCATATATTTT. V is TRBV18 and J is TRBJ1-3; no reliable D call. Germline V lookup: CDR1 KGHSH, CDR2 LQKENI. The germline V and J ends were trimmed by 3 bases and 3 bases, with 12 bases remaining between them. The CDR3 is 15 residues long.

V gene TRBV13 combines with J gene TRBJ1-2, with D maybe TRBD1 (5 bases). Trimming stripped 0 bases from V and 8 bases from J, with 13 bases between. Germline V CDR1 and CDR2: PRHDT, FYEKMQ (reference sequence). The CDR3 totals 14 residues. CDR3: CASSLGPGLNGYTF. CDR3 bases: TGTGCCAGCAGCTTAGGCCCGGGACTTAACGGCTACACCTTC.

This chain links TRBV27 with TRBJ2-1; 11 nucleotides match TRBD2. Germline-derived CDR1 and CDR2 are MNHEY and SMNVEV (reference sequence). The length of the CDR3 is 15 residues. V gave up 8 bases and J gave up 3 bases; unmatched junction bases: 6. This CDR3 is CASGPTSGSYNEQFF. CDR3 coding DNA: TGTGCCAGCGGTCCTACTAGCGGGAGCTACAATGAGCAGTTCTTC.